What follows are 14 T cell receptor beta chains derived from one specimen sequenced in a study of T-cell memory formation after mild COVID-19. Each CDR3 protein is one row after TCRdb ran MiXCR on the 5' RACE reads. The sample lists approximately 230,000 distinct CDR3 sequences; over 15% were seen once. Material: PBMCs or a T cell subset sorted from them (not recorded which). These receptors were collected from a man aged 18 to 30 who had mild COVID-19 (a few samples of this study predate the infection). Cell type and time point are not known.

This chain connects TRBV12-3 or TRBV12-4 to TRBJ1-3; D is uncertain. Deletions cut 6 bases from V and 0 bases from J, with 12 bases between. There are 15 residues in the CDR3. CDR3 residues: CASRIALNSGNTIYF. The CDR3, as DNA: TGTGCCAGCAGAATAGCGTTAAACTCTGGAAACACCATATATTTT.

This clonotype was seen ten or more times. V gene TRBV2 combines with J gene TRBJ1-2; D might be TRBD1 (6 bases). CDR1 is SNHLY and CDR2 is FYNNEI in the germline V gene. The CDR3 is 12 amino acids. The V and J ends lost 8 bases and 5 bases respectively, with 12 bases between them. Here the CDR3 reads CASEGGVYGYTF. The DNA of the CDR3 is TGTGCCAGCGAAGGGGGAGTTTATGGCTACACCTTC.

The chain links TRBV3-1 to TRBJ2-5, with D hard to call. V dropped 3 bases and J dropped 5 bases, with 13 bases sitting between them. Per germline, CDR1 LGHDT and CDR2 YNNKEL (reference sequence). The CDR3 consists of 14 residues. The CDR3 sequence is CASSHPPEKETQYF. The DNA for the CDR3 is TGTGCCAGCAGCCACCCGCCGGAAAAGGAGACCCAGTACTTC.

This clonotype was seen many times. The rearrangement uses TRBV20-1 and TRBJ2-7; no reliable D call. Germline CDR1 DFQATT, CDR2 SNEGSKA (reference sequence). V was shortened by 5 bases and J by 0 bases, with 8 bases between the two germline ends. The CDR3 extends over 12 amino acids. DNA of the CDR3: TGCAGTGCTTACGGAAACTCCTACGAGCAGTACTTC. It codes for CSAYGNSYEQYF.

The V and J genes are TRBV27 and TRBJ2-5; possibly TRBD2 for D (5 bases). This CDR3 has 15 amino acids. Trimming left V 7 bases short and J 2 bases short, with 17 bases between. Germline values: CDR1 MNHEY, CDR2 SMNVEV (reference sequence). CDR3 nucleotides: TGTGCCAGCAAGACGTTTCTAGCAGGTCAAGAGACCCAGTACTTC. Its translation: CASKTFLAGQETQYF.

A few counts support this clonotype. The chain has TRBV11-2 and TRBJ2-1; 7 nucleotides agree with TRBD2. This CDR3 spans 13 amino acids. V gave up 4 bases and J gave up 6 bases; unmatched junction bases: 3. The V gene's germline CDR1 is SGHAT and CDR2 FQNNGV. The CDR3 protein is CASSSGLLNEQFF. The CDR3 DNA reads TGTGCCAGCAGCTCGGGACTACTCAATGAGCAGTTCTTC.

This clonotype appeared a few times. The chain couples TRBV28 to TRBJ1-1, with D possibly being TRBD1 (5 bases). The CDR3 runs to 14 residues. Germline CDR1 reads MDHEN; CDR2 reads SYDVKM. Trimming left V 1 base short and J 4 bases short, with 10 bases between. CDR3 DNA: TGTGCCAGCAGTTTATCAGGGAGCGGCACTGAAGCTTTCTTT. Protein product: CASSLSGSGTEAFF.

The J gene is TRBJ2-7, the V gene TRBV4-3, with TRBD1 matching over 9 bases. Germline V lookup: CDR1 LGHNA, CDR2 YSLEER. The CDR3 runs 14 residues. The junction had 6 bases not matched to a gene; V was cut back by 4 bases and J by 5 bases. This chain's CDR3 is CASSRGTGFNEQYF. As DNA, the CDR3 is TGCGCCAGCAGCCGCGGGACAGGGTTTAACGAGCAGTACTTC.

This clonotype was detected only a few times. The chain is built from TRBV29-1 and TRBJ1-6; maybe TRBD1 (5 bases). The CDR3 consists of 13 residues. V lost 5 bases and J 10 bases, leaving 15 bases between the germline ends. Germline CDR1 is SQVTM and CDR2 is ANQGSEA. CDR3 coding DNA: TGCAGCGTTCGAGTGGGGGTTTGGTCACCCCTCCACTTT. Its translation is CSVRVGVWSPLHF.

In its sample, this clonotype was seen a few times. The V and J genes are TRBV5-1 and TRBJ2-7, with 7 bases that match TRBD1. Germline V lookup: CDR1 SGHRS, CDR2 YFSETQ. V lost 4 bases, J lost 2 bases, and 6 bases stayed unmatched. The CDR3 sequence is 14 residues long. CDR3 amino acids: CASSPGQLTYEQYF. As DNA, the CDR3 is TGCGCCAGCAGCCCGGGACAGCTAACCTACGAGCAGTACTTC.

The genes are TRBV7-2 and TRBJ1-1; D uncertain. Between the trimmed V and J ends, which lost 3 bases and 1 base, there was a span of 6 bases. CDR1 is SGHTA and CDR2 is FQGNSA in the germline V gene. The CDR3 is 13 amino acids. The CDR3 protein is CASSFRTNTEAFF. The CDR3 nucleotides read TGTGCCAGCAGCTTCCGGACGAACACTGAAGCTTTCTTT.

This clonotype was seen more than once but under ten times. The V call is TRBV12-3 or TRBV12-4, the J call TRBJ2-2; 7 bases map to TRBD1. This CDR3 spans 14 amino acids. Trimming cost V 11 bases and J 4 bases; bases outside gene matches: 10. The CDR3 nucleotides read TGTGCCGGCCGGAAGGGGGCCGGCACCGGGGAGCTGTTTTTT. Amino acid sequence: CAGRKGAGTGELFF.

This chain joins TRBV9 and TRBJ2-6; D gene uncertain. The CDR3 consists of 15 residues. CDR1 is SGDLS and CDR2 is YYNGEE in the germline V gene. Trimming took off 3 bases at V and 1 base at J, with 8 bases between the two ends. The CDR3, as DNA: TGTGCCAGCAGCGCAGGTAGATCTGGGGCCAACGTCCTGACTTTC. Translated, it gives CASSAGRSGANVLTF.

There are a few counts of this clonotype. The chain joins TRBV18 to TRBJ1-4; no reliable D call. Germline lookup yields CDR1 KGHSH and CDR2 LQKENI. CDR3 length: 13 residues. The germline V and J ends were trimmed by 5 bases and 0 bases, with 4 bases remaining between them. The CDR3 loop reads CASSSATNEKLFF. The CDR3 DNA is TGTGCCAGCTCAAGTGCAACTAATGAAAAACTGTTTTTT.